The 8 T cell receptor beta chains below come from one sample, sequenced in a study of blood T cell repertoires in COVID-19. Repertoires were generated with immunoSEQ multiplex PCR, while TCRdb's copy carries only in-frame clones and drops some. Of 80,000 or so clones listed, roughly nine tenths are singletons. The sample comprised peripheral blood. The receptors come from a man aged 50 to 60 with acute or convalescent COVID-19.

The chain couples TRBV19 to TRBJ1-5; 8 positions match TRBD1. The ends lost 0 bases at V and 7 bases at J; junction bases unmatched: 5. This CDR3 has 15 amino acids. Germline V gene lookup returns CDR1 LNHDA and CDR2 SQIVND (reference sequence). The CDR3 DNA is TGTGCCAGTAGTATAGACCACAGGGGGAAACAGCCCCAGCATTTT. Its protein is CASSIDHRGKQPQHF.

This clone was detected once. This rearrangement joins TRBV2 to TRBJ2-3; no firm D call. Trimming removed 5 bases from V and 5 bases from J, with 8 bases in between. The CDR3 has 12 amino acids. Germline V lookup: CDR1 SNHLY, CDR2 FYNNEI. The CDR3 is CASSWAVDTQYF. The DNA of the CDR3 is TGTGCCAGCAGTTGGGCCGTAGATACGCAGTATTTT.

The J gene is TRBJ2-3, the V gene TRBV5-6; 8 bases align to TRBD2. The CDR3 extends over 16 amino acids. With V trimmed by 0 bases and J by 6 bases, 9 bases remained unmatched. The germline gives CDR1 SGHDT, CDR2 YYEEEE. Written as DNA, the CDR3 is TGTGCCAGCAGCTTGGGAGCGGGACTAGAGAAGGATACGCAGTATTTT. Its translation is CASSLGAGLEKDTQYF.

This chain links TRBV19 with TRBJ1-5; TRBD1 matches 8 bases. This CDR3 spans 14 amino acids. The germline V gene has CDR1 LNHDA and CDR2 SQIVND (reference sequence). The V gene end was trimmed by 6 bases and the J gene end by 5 bases; junction bases not matched to a gene: 6. CDR3 loop: CASRIGQGDQPQHF. The CDR3 region has the DNA TGTGCCAGTAGGATCGGACAGGGCGATCAGCCCCAGCATTTT.

This sequence joins TRBV5-6 and TRBJ1-1; unclear D gene. Germline loops: CDR1 SGHDT, CDR2 YYEEEE. V was trimmed by 3 bases and J by 10 bases, leaving 16 bases between them. The CDR3 is 13 residues long. The CDR3 coding sequence is TGTGCCAGCAGCTCCCCGACAAGCCGGGGAGCTTTCTTT. This sequence encodes CASSSPTSRGAFF.

The genes are TRBV11-3 and TRBJ2-7; the D gene is possibly TRBD2 (6 bases). The CDR3 covers 14 residues. Trimming removed 0 bases at V and 6 bases at J, with 12 bases between. From germline, CDR1 is SGHNT and CDR2 YENEEA. The CDR3 reads CASSLDLGTREQYV. In DNA form, the CDR3 reads TGTGCCAGCAGCTTAGATCTTGGGACTCGCGAGCAGTACGTC.

V usage is TRBV28 and J usage is TRBJ2-7; TRBD1 might be the D (5 bases). CDR3 length: 13 residues. Trimming shortened V by 6 bases and J by 0 bases, and 9 bases separated the two germline ends. The V gene's germline CDR1 is MDHEN and CDR2 SYDVKM. The CDR3: CASSPTDSYEQYF. CDR3 bases: TGTGCCAGCAGCCCGACAGACTCCTACGAGCAGTACTTC.

The chain is built from TRBV6-5 and TRBJ2-2; 10 bases line up with TRBD1. CDR3 size: 13 residues. Germline-derived CDR1 and CDR2 are MNHEY and SVGAGI. The CDR3 spells CAQGQGITGELFF. The CDR3 DNA is TGTGCTCAGGGACAGGGGATTACCGGGGAGCTGTTTTTT.